This entry lists 11 T cell receptor beta chains sequenced from one sample in a study of response to subunit inactivated influenza vaccine. TCRdb passed the RT-PCR reads through MiXCR, listing each CDR3 protein once. The table shows some 570,000 distinct CDR3 sequences, with approximately 10% occurring only once. The same specimen was also included in a second study, on T cells expressing NK-cell markers. As that study records: The authors generated TCR beta cDNA through 5'RACE template switching with UMIs.

This specimen consisted of PBMCs from blood, obtained on the day of vaccination. The origin of the receptors is a man aged 50-60 years who received an inactivated influenza vaccine.

This clonotype was recorded many times. The CDR3 spells CSANWKGADTQYF. CDR3 DNA: TGCAGTGCTAACTGGAAAGGGGCAGATACGCAGTATTTT. This sequence joins TRBV20-1 and TRBJ2-3, with a weak D call TRBD1 (5 bases). V lost 4 bases and J lost 4, with 12 bases in between. Germline values: CDR1 DFQATT, CDR2 SNEGSKA (reference sequence). CDR3 length: 13 residues.

The table lists this clonotype with a few counts. The genes are TRBV20-1 and TRBJ2-1; TRBD1 is a possible D gene (6 bases). The CDR3 has 14 residues. Per the germline V gene, CDR1 is DFQATT and CDR2 is SNEGSKA (reference sequence). V lost 3 bases to trimming and J lost 2 bases, with 11 bases between them. For the CDR3, the DNA is TGCAGTGCTAGTTACAACAGGGCCTACAATGAGCAGTTCTTC. It yields the protein CSASYNRAYNEQFF.

CDR3 nucleotides: TGCGCCAGCAGCTTGGAACTAGCCCCCGGGGGGGACGAGCAGTTCTTC. Translating it yields CASSLELAPGGDEQFF. The rearrangement joins TRBV5-1 to TRBJ2-1; 8 bases line up with TRBD2. CDR1 SGHRS and CDR2 YFSETQ come from the germline V gene. Trimming cost V 0 bases and J 10 bases; bases outside gene matches: 12. The CDR3 is 16 residues long.

In its sample, this clonotype was seen a few times. The V and J genes are TRBV5-1 and TRBJ2-3; D not resolved. Trimming shortened V by 4 bases and J by 4 bases, and 13 bases separated the two germline ends. The CDR3 consists of 14 residues. Germline-derived CDR1 and CDR2 are SGHRS and YFSETQ. Here the CDR3 reads CASSVRSNSDTQYF. CDR3 coding DNA: TGCGCCAGCAGCGTAAGATCCAACTCAGATACGCAGTATTTT.

This clonotype has ten or more counts. Relative to the germline gene, one junction end is altered; a read error may explain this. The J gene is TRBJ2-3, the V gene TRBV12-3 or TRBV12-4; TRBD2 agrees at 7 bases. The CDR3 runs to 15 residues. The CDR3 bases are TGTGCCAGCAGTATAGCGGGCTACAGCACAGATACGCAGTATTTT. It is translated as CASSIAGYSTDTQYF.

This clonotype has just a few counts. V gene TRBV24-1 combines with J gene TRBJ1-2; 7 nucleotides align to TRBD1. The V gene end was trimmed by 5 bases and the J gene end by 3 bases; junction bases not matched to a gene: 17. Germline V gene lookup returns CDR1 KGHDR and CDR2 SFDVKD. The CDR3 loop spans 18 amino acids. The CDR3 DNA reads TGTGCCACCAGTGCCAACCCGGGACAGACCTTGGTGGACTATGGCTACACCTTC. This translates into CATSANPGQTLVDYGYTF.

V gene TRBV6-5 combines with J gene TRBJ2-5, with D tentatively TRBD1 (5 bases). Looked up from germline, CDR1 is MNHEY and CDR2 is SVGAGI. The V end lost 4 bases, the J end lost 3 bases, and 9 bases lay between the germline ends. The CDR3 runs 13 residues. The CDR3 nucleotides are TGTGCCAGCAGTTGGGGCGGAGAAGAGACCCAGTACTTC. Amino acid sequence: CASSWGGEETQYF.

This clonotype was counted a few times. The V call is TRBV6-1, the J call TRBJ2-3; D may correspond to TRBD1 or TRBD2 (5 bases each). This CDR3 is built from 15 residues. V was shortened by 6 bases and J by 2 bases, with 15 bases between the two germline ends. CDR1 and CDR2 (germline): MNHNS, SASEGT. CDR3 loop: CASSHGAGITDTQYF. The CDR3 bases are TGTGCCAGCAGCCACGGGGCGGGTATCACAGATACGCAGTATTTT.

The chain combines TRBV18 with TRBJ2-2; TRBD2 matches at 8 bases. The length of the CDR3 is 15 residues. The germline V gene encodes CDR1 KGHSH and CDR2 LQKENI. Losses at the gene ends were 0 bases for V and 10 bases for J; bases not matched to a gene: 7. This CDR3 is CASSPPTGGHPELFF. CDR3 in DNA: TGTGCCAGCTCACCACCGACGGGGGGGCACCCGGAGCTGTTTTTT. Full variable domain (remainder filled in from reference TRBV18 and TRBJ2-2): NAGVMQNPRHLVRRRGQEARLRCSPMKGHSHVYWYRQLPEEGLKFMVYLQKENIIDESGMPKERFSAEFPKEGPSILRIQQVVRGDSAAYFCASSPPTGGHPELFFGEGSRLTVL.

Ten or more counts support this clonotype. The CDR3 is CASSFSEGTDTGELFF. The CDR3, as DNA: TGTGCCAGCAGCTTCTCGGAGGGGACCGACACCGGGGAGCTGTTTTTT. The V and J genes are TRBV5-6 and TRBJ2-2, with D possibly TRBD2 on 6 matching bases. The CDR3 loop spans 16 amino acids. Germline V gene data show CDR1 as SGHDT and CDR2 as YYEEEE. V lost 2 bases and J lost 3, with 14 bases in between.

This sequence joins TRBV10-2 and TRBJ2-3, with 9 bases matching TRBD2. The CDR3 consists of 18 residues. Losses at the gene ends were 9 bases for V and 0 bases for J; bases not matched to a gene: 16. The germline CDR1 and CDR2 sequences are WSHSY and SAAADI. The CDR3 is CASRHGAGGLISTDTQYF. For the CDR3, the DNA is TGCGCCAGTAGACACGGAGCGGGGGGCCTTATTAGCACAGATACGCAGTATTTT.